Below, 13 T cell receptor beta chains from the same sample are listed, as sequenced in a study of T-cell memory formation after mild COVID-19. TCRdb independently ran MiXCR on the 5' RACE reads; one entry per CDR3 protein. The data hold under 450,000 distinct CDR3 sequences, with roughly a quarter observed a single time. The sample was PBMCs or a T cell subset sorted from them (not recorded which). These receptors originate from an adult woman who had mild COVID-19 (a few samples of this study predate the infection). Cell type and time point are not known.

The gene calls are TRBV3-1 and TRBJ2-7; D is unclear. There are 14 residues in the CDR3. The germline CDR1 and CDR2 sequences are LGHDT and YNNKEL (reference sequence). V was clipped by 1 base and J by 4 bases, with 11 bases between them. The CDR3, as DNA: TGTGCCAGCAGCCAAGGTCTACAGCTTTACGAGCAGTACTTC. This sequence encodes CASSQGLQLYEQYF.

This clonotype was observed a few times. The chain carries TRBV7-2 and TRBJ1-1; 10 bases are shared with TRBD1. With 0 bases clipped from V and 5 bases from J, the junction kept 6 bases outside the gene matches. From germline, CDR1 is SGHTA and CDR2 FQGNSA. CDR3 length: 16 amino acids. CDR3 region: CASSLASTGGRTEAFF. DNA for the CDR3: TGTGCCAGCAGCTTAGCTTCGACAGGGGGCCGGACTGAAGCTTTCTTT.

This clonotype has only a few counts. The rearrangement uses TRBV12-3 or TRBV12-4 and TRBJ2-5; the match to TRBD2 covers 9 bases. The ends lost 6 bases at V and 5 bases at J; junction bases unmatched: 7. The CDR3 has 14 residues. CDR3 nucleotide sequence: TGTGCCAGCAGCCGCCTTAGCGGGGGCGAGACCCAGTACTTC. Amino acid sequence: CASSRLSGGETQYF.

The chain combines TRBV4-2 with TRBJ2-1; D is possibly TRBD1 (5 bases). Germline V gene data show CDR1 as LGHNA and CDR2 as YNFKEQ. V was trimmed by 0 bases and J by 2 bases, leaving 20 bases between them. The CDR3 sequence is 19 residues long. The CDR3 region is CASSQDPPNILGAYNEQFF. In DNA form, the CDR3 reads TGTGCCAGCAGCCAAGACCCTCCCAATATCCTAGGGGCCTACAATGAGCAGTTCTTC.

This clonotype was seen more than once but under ten times. The V gene is TRBV2, the J gene TRBJ2-5; 7 bases are a match to TRBD2. Germline trimming cut 0 bases from V and 5 bases from J; bases unmatched to any gene: 6. This CDR3 is built from 15 residues. Germline CDR1 is SNHLY and CDR2 is FYNNEI. In nucleotides, the CDR3 is TGTGCCAGCAGTGAAGCGACGACTAGCTCGGAGACCCAGTACTTC. Residues: CASSEATTSSETQYF. Supplemented by reference TRBV2 and TRBJ2-5, the full variable domain reads EPEVTQTPSHQVTQMGQEVILRCVPISNHLYFYWYRQILGQKVEFLVSFYNNEISEKSEIFDDQFSVERPDGSNFTLKIRSTKLEDSAMYFCASSEATTSSETQYFGPGTRLLVL.

The J gene is TRBJ1-1, the V gene TRBV5-4; TRBD1 agrees at 8 bases. The length of the CDR3 is 16 residues. Per the germline V gene, CDR1 is SGHNT and CDR2 is YYREEE (reference sequence). V lost 4 bases and J lost 4; bases outside the gene matches: 12. CDR3 loop: CASSLWTGRQPTEAFF. DNA for the CDR3: TGTGCCAGCAGCCTGTGGACAGGGAGGCAACCCACTGAAGCTTTCTTT.

This clonotype is a singleton in its sample. The V call is TRBV20-1, the J call TRBJ1-1; the match to TRBD1 covers 10 bases. The CDR3 spans 16 residues. Looked up from germline, CDR1 is DFQATT and CDR2 is SNEGSKA (reference sequence). The V and J ends lost 0 bases and 6 bases, in that order; junction bases with no gene match: 10. The CDR3 loop reads CSARDSEGQGPSEAFF. In DNA, the CDR3 is TGCAGTGCTAGAGATTCTGAGGGACAGGGGCCTTCTGAAGCTTTCTTT.

The chain employs TRBV2 and TRBJ1-1; perhaps TRBD1 as D (5 bases). The CDR3 is made up of 13 amino acids. The germline V and J ends were trimmed by 6 bases and 5 bases, with 13 bases remaining between them. From germline, CDR1 is SNHLY and CDR2 FYNNEI. This CDR3 is CASRPLGGTEAFF. The DNA for the CDR3 is TGTGCCAGCAGACCTCTGGGGGGTACTGAAGCTTTCTTT.

This clonotype appeared once. The chain combines TRBV15 with TRBJ2-7, with 12 bases that match TRBD1. CDR3 length: 16 amino acids. CDR1 and CDR2 (germline): LNHNV, YYDKDF (reference sequence). J was trimmed by 2 bases and V by 2 bases; bases with no gene match: 4. The CDR3 protein is CATSRQGQGAAYEQYF. The DNA of the CDR3 is TGTGCCACCAGCAGACAGGGACAGGGGGCGGCCTACGAGCAGTACTTC.

This clonotype was observed a few times. The V gene is TRBV12-3 or TRBV12-4, the J gene TRBJ1-5; the D gene is possibly TRBD1 (5 bases). The CDR3 has 13 residues. V dropped 0 bases and J dropped 6 bases, with 6 bases sitting between them. For the CDR3, the DNA is TGTGCCAGCAGTTTAGCAGGGGCTCAGCCCCAGCATTTT. Protein product: CASSLAGAQPQHF.

The chain links TRBV12-3 or TRBV12-4 to TRBJ1-2; D is unresolved. Trimming took off 6 bases at V and 3 bases at J, with 14 bases between the two ends. The CDR3 covers 14 residues. The CDR3 reads CASSRHQRHYGYTF. The CDR3 DNA sequence: TGTGCCAGCAGCCGACATCAAAGGCACTATGGCTACACCTTC.

A few counts support this clonotype. The CDR3 loop is CASSPFGGQPYGYTF. The CDR3 DNA follows: TGTGCCAGCAGTCCATTTGGGGGGCAGCCATATGGCTACACCTTC. The rearrangement uses TRBV12-3 or TRBV12-4 and TRBJ1-2; a possible D gene is TRBD1 (6 bases). V lost 5 bases to trimming and J lost 5 bases, with 18 bases between them. CDR3 size: 15 residues.

This clonotype was counted a few times. The J gene is TRBJ1-1, the V gene TRBV3-1; weak D call: TRBD1 (5 bases). Trimming cost V 4 bases and J 1 base, with 13 bases left between them. The CDR3 loop spans 15 amino acids. Germline lookup yields CDR1 LGHDT and CDR2 YNNKEL (reference sequence). CDR3 region: CASSRGGKGNTEAFF. CDR3 in DNA: TGTGCCAGCAGCCGGGGGGGGAAAGGGAACACTGAAGCTTTCTTT.